This TCR beta chain was found in a study of blood T cells in healthy people across ages. A second PCR of roughly 6 to 12 cycles used a sample-barcoded 5' primer and a J-beta primer mix. TCRdb analysed the 5' RACE reads with MiXCR anew, one entry per CDR3 protein. The sample lists some 1,800,000 distinct CDR3 sequences; about two fifths were seen once. Trimming took 4 bases from V and 5 from J, leaving 12 bases between them. CDR1 and CDR2 from the germline V gene are SQVTM and ANQGSEA. The CDR3 covers 13 residues. Source material: blood. The sequence was collected from a human donor in good health. This sequence joins TRBV29-1 and TRBJ2-1, with D unclear. The CDR3 nucleotides read TGCAGCGTTGCGGCCCTTACCCACAATGAGCAGTTCTTC. Translating gives CSVAALTHNEQFF.